The entry below gives a single TCR beta chain sequence along with its context. Its matching antigen is unknown. CDR1 and CDR2 from the germline V gene are ENHRY and SYGVKD. V lost 0 bases, J lost 6 bases, and 8 bases lay in between. The CDR3 loop spans 13 amino acids. The data belong to a study of shared clonotypes between healthy human individuals. Study outcomes and limitations: The naive CD4 repertoires of several donors were compared, and approximately 4.5% of clonotypes were shared. For sorted subsets, rarefaction showed incomplete sequencing despite large depth.

Several immunoSEQ 96-well plates shared each subset's DNA, each plate a replicate. Clones were sequenced by immunoSEQ multiplex PCR, and TCRdb holds only the in-frame ones, with some missing. The sample holds about 2.4 million clones; around 94% are singletons and the top ten take about 0.13%. The V gene is TRBV10-3, the J gene TRBJ1-2; D gene unclear. The sequence was collected from a young man in good health. The sample was naive CD4+ T cells sorted from blood. The sample's subset: CD45RA+ positively selected. This CDR3 reads CAISESVGNGYTF. CDR3 sequence (DNA): TGTGCCATCAGTGAGTCGGTAGGAAATGGCTACACCTTC.